These 30 T cell receptor beta chains came from one sample sequenced in a study of blood T cell repertoires in COVID-19. The table came from immunoSEQ multiplex PCR; TCRdb's copy has only in-frame clones and leaves some out. The sample has around 91,000 clones; approximately 85% are singletons. Sequencing was performed on peripheral blood. The receptors originated from a human donor in a cohort sampled during active COVID-19.

The rearrangement links TRBV6-2 or TRBV6-3 to TRBJ2-1, with TRBD1 as a possible D gene (5 bases). Germline CDR1 and CDR2: MNHEY and SVGEGT. Between the trimmed V and J ends, which lost 5 bases and 8 bases, there was a span of 19 bases. This CDR3 contains 15 residues. In DNA form, the CDR3 reads TGTGCCAGCAGTAGGGGTGTCTACTCTAACGATGAGCAGTTCTTC. It encodes CASSRGVYSNDEQFF.

The chain employs TRBV30 and TRBJ2-3, with 8 bases identical to TRBD1. The CDR3 extends over 15 amino acids. V was clipped by 4 bases and J by 5 bases; unmatched bases: 11. Per germline, CDR1 GTSNPN and CDR2 SVGIG (reference sequence). CDR3 bases: TGTGCCTGGACACACCAGGGGGCAGGAGGAGATACGCAGTATTTT. Translation gives CAWTHQGAGGDTQYF.

Comment on this clone: Other nucleotide sequences from this sample produce the same CDR3. This chain joins TRBV19 and TRBJ2-7; 8 nucleotides line up with TRBD1. The J segment lost 4 bases and the V segment lost 1 base, leaving 0 bases of the junction unmatched. The CDR3 is made up of 13 amino acids. Germline CDR1 and CDR2: LNHDA and SQIVND (reference sequence). This chain's CDR3 is CASSIGQGYEQYF. Here the CDR3 DNA reads TGTGCCAGTAGTATAGGACAGGGGTACGAGCAGTACTTC. The complete variable domain, with remaining parts taken from reference TRBV19 and TRBJ2-7, reads DGGITQSPKYLFRKEGQNVTLSCEQNLNHDAMYWYRQDPGQGLRLIYYSQIVNDFQKGDIAEGYSVSREKKESFPLTVTSAQKNPTAFYLCASSIGQGYEQYFGPGTRLTVT.

The chain links TRBV29-1 to TRBJ1-1; perhaps TRBD1 as D (6 bases). The CDR3 extends over 14 amino acids. The V gene lost 5 bases and the J gene lost 1 base, with 14 bases spanning the gap. Looked up from germline, CDR1 is SQVTM and CDR2 is ANQGSEA. Here the CDR3 DNA reads TGCAGCGTTTTACAGGGACAAACGAACACTGAAGCTTTCTTT. It is translated as CSVLQGQTNTEAFF.

The chain joins TRBV18 to TRBJ1-1; TRBD1 matches at 7 bases. Germline CDR1 is KGHSH and CDR2 is LQKENI. The CDR3 extends over 15 amino acids. The junction had 6 bases not matched to a gene; V was cut back by 4 bases and J by 1 base. The chain's CDR3 is CASSRRTGENTEAFF. The CDR3 DNA reads as TGTGCCAGCTCACGCCGGACAGGAGAGAACACTGAAGCTTTCTTT.

This clone was found once. This chain joins TRBV5-1 and TRBJ2-7; possible D gene TRBD1, 6 bases. Germline V gene data show CDR1 as SGHRS and CDR2 as YFSETQ. V shed 0 bases and J shed 2 bases, with 12 bases lying between them. CDR3 length: 15 residues. CDR3 in DNA: TGCGCCAGCAGCTTGGGGCAGGGGAGAGCCTACGAGCAGTACTTC. This codes for CASSLGQGRAYEQYF.

The chain is built from TRBV13 and TRBJ2-2, with 12 positions matching TRBD2. With V trimmed by 5 bases and J by 4 bases, 11 bases remained unmatched. This CDR3 region has 18 residues. The germline gives CDR1 PRHDT, CDR2 FYEKMQ (reference sequence). CDR3 sequence (DNA): TGTGCCAGCAGCGCCCGACTAGCGGGAGAGGATCTCACCGGGGAGCTGTTTTTT. It encodes CASSARLAGEDLTGELFF.

The chain recombines TRBV7-9 with TRBJ2-3; 7 bases map to TRBD2. From germline, CDR1 is SEHNR and CDR2 FQNEAQ (reference sequence). This CDR3 is 14 amino acids long. J gave up 5 bases and V 1 base, and 3 bases lay outside the gene matches. CDR3 sequence reads: CASSLGAGVDTQYF. CDR3 nucleotides: TGTGCCAGCAGCTTAGGTGCGGGGGTAGATACGCAGTATTTT.

The chain links TRBV6-1 to TRBJ2-7; 7 nucleotides line up with TRBD1. The CDR3 extends over 18 amino acids. V shed 2 bases and J 2 bases; nucleotides not matched to a gene: 15. Germline V gene lookup returns CDR1 MNHNS and CDR2 SASEGT. CDR3 nucleotide sequence: TGTGCCAGCAGTGAAAGGCCACAACAGGGGCCGAATCCCTACGAGCAGTACTTC. This translates into CASSERPQQGPNPYEQYF.

The chain is built from TRBV19 and TRBJ2-5; the D gene is possibly TRBD2 (6 bases). The germline V and J ends were trimmed by 7 bases and 5 bases, with 14 bases remaining between them. Germline V gene data show CDR1 as LNHDA and CDR2 as SQIVND (reference sequence). The CDR3 has 13 residues. This chain's CDR3 is CASILRGRETQYF. The CDR3 DNA reads as TGTGCCAGTATCCTGCGGGGAAGGGAGACCCAGTACTTC.

The chain combines TRBV28 with TRBJ2-1; 12 bases align to TRBD2. Germline values: CDR1 MDHEN, CDR2 SYDVKM. Trimming took 4 bases from V and 8 from J; bases not matched to a gene: 15. The CDR3 runs to 18 residues. The CDR3 loop is CASSSWISSGRAGDEQFF. CDR3 in DNA: TGTGCCAGCAGTTCATGGATTTCTAGCGGGAGGGCTGGGGATGAGCAGTTCTTC.

This rearrangement joins TRBV28 to TRBJ1-2; 7 bases are shared with TRBD1. Looked up from germline, CDR1 is MDHEN and CDR2 is SYDVKM. The CDR3 consists of 14 residues. J gave up 8 bases and V 5 bases, and 11 bases lay outside the gene matches. DNA of the CDR3: TGTGCCAGCAGTCTCCGACAGGGCTGGATCGGCTACACCTTC. Encoded protein: CASSLRQGWIGYTF.

The DNA of the CDR3 is TGTGCCAGCAGCCAAGTGCAGGGTGGTGATGGCTACACCTTC. Translation: CASSQVQGGDGYTF. The chain couples TRBV3-1 (or the pseudogene TRBV3-2) to TRBJ1-2; maybe TRBD1 (5 bases). The CDR3 extends over 14 amino acids. Trimming shortened V by 1 base and J by 6 bases, and 12 bases separated the two germline ends. Germline CDR1 and CDR2: LGHDT and YNNKEL (reference sequence).

The gene calls are TRBV30 and TRBJ2-5; weak D call: TRBD2 (7 bases). V shed 0 bases and J shed 2 bases, with 10 bases lying between them. Germline CDR1 reads GTSNPN; CDR2 reads SVGIG (reference sequence). The CDR3 extends over 14 amino acids. The CDR3 is CAWSVRGAQETQYF. The CDR3 DNA reads as TGTGCCTGGAGTGTACGGGGGGCGCAAGAGACCCAGTACTTC.

V and J are TRBV11-2 and TRBJ2-5; D is ambiguous. Trimming took off 5 bases at V and 7 bases at J, with 11 bases between the two ends. Germline CDR1 and CDR2: SGHAT and FQNNGV. This CDR3 is 12 amino acids long. The CDR3 nucleotides are TGTGCCAGCAGCGGTGGCCTTGGGACCCAGTACTTC. This encodes CASSGGLGTQYF.

The chain employs TRBV6-2 or TRBV6-3 and TRBJ1-1; D not certain. This CDR3 is 13 amino acids long. Germline V gives CDR1 MNHEY, CDR2 SVGEGT. The V end lost 3 bases, the J end lost 5 bases, and 10 bases lay between the germline ends. CDR3 sequence: CASSYVQSTEAFF. In DNA form, the CDR3 reads TGTGCCAGCAGTTATGTACAGTCTACTGAAGCTTTCTTT.

The J gene is TRBJ2-1, the V gene TRBV24-1, with 9 bases matching TRBD2. There are 14 residues in the CDR3. The V and J ends lost 8 bases and 10 bases, in that order; junction bases with no gene match: 11. From germline, CDR1 is KGHDR and CDR2 SFDVKD. The DNA for the CDR3 is TGTGCCACCACCCTGCCGGGACTAGCTAAGGAGCAGTTCTTC. This gives the protein CATTLPGLAKEQFF.

The CDR3 spells CASSQYRGDGYTF. The CDR3 region has the DNA TGCGCCAGCAGCCAATACAGGGGCGATGGCTACACCTTC. The rearrangement links TRBV4-3 to TRBJ1-2, with TRBD1 matching over 7 bases. CDR1 and CDR2 (germline): LGHNA, YSLEER. The CDR3 totals 13 residues. Unmatched junction bases numbered 3, after V lost 2 bases and J lost 6 bases.

V gene TRBV7-6 combines with J gene TRBJ2-2, with D possibly matching TRBD2 (6 bases). Trimming left V 2 bases short and J 4 bases short, with 14 bases between. Germline V CDR1 and CDR2: SGHVS, FNYEAQ. The CDR3 is made up of 16 amino acids. CDR3 DNA sequence: TGTGCCAGCAGCTTACGGCGGGAAGGGAGCACCGGGGAGCTGTTTTTT. Its protein product is CASSLRREGSTGELFF. The complete variable domain, with remaining parts taken from reference TRBV7-6 and TRBJ2-2, reads GAGVSQSPRYKVTKRGQDVALRCDPISGHVSLYWYRQALGQGPEFLTYFNYEAQQDKSGLPNDRFSAERPEGSISTLTIQRTEQRDSAMYRCASSLRREGSTGELFFGEGSRLTVL.

The CDR3 DNA reads as TGTGCCAGCAGCCGCCTTGGACAGGGGCTTTCGGGGGAGCAGTTCTTC. Translation gives CASSRLGQGLSGEQFF. The V and J genes are TRBV14 and TRBJ2-1; 9 bases fit TRBD1. The CDR3 length is 16 residues. The V gene end was trimmed by 4 bases and the J gene end by 10 bases; junction bases not matched to a gene: 14. CDR1 and CDR2 from the germline V gene are SGHDN and FVKESK.

The rearrangement joins TRBV10-3 to TRBJ1-1, with a weak D call TRBD1 (6 bases). This CDR3 region has 13 residues. Deletions cut 3 bases from V and 7 bases from J, with 12 bases between. Germline V gene sequence: CDR1 ENHRY, CDR2 SYGVKD. The CDR3 bases are TGTGCCATCAGTGACAGGACAGTGGATGAAGCTTTCTTT. Translating it yields CAISDRTVDEAFF.

The chain is built from TRBV4-1 and TRBJ2-7; 12 bases match TRBD2. This CDR3 spans 15 amino acids. Germline CDR1 reads MGHRA; CDR2 reads YSYEKL. Germline trimming cut 3 bases from V and 2 bases from J; bases unmatched to any gene: 2. CDR3 nucleotides: TGCGCCAGCAGCCACCTAGCGGGAGGGCCCTACGAGCAGTACTTC. Its translation: CASSHLAGGPYEQYF.

This clone appeared many times. The J gene is TRBJ1-4, the V gene TRBV28; 10 bases are shared with TRBD1. Germline CDR1 and CDR2: MDHEN and SYDVKM. V lost 2 bases to trimming and J lost 7 bases; unmatched junction nucleotides: 7. The CDR3 has 16 residues. The chain's CDR3 is CASSLPDRGRSEKLFF. CDR3 nucleotide sequence: TGTGCCAGCAGTTTACCCGACAGGGGGCGGAGTGAAAAACTGTTTTTT.

This clone was counted a few times. The rearrangement joins TRBV9 to TRBJ2-7, with a weak D call TRBD2 (5 bases). Germline CDR1 is SGDLS and CDR2 is YYNGEE. V lost 0 bases to trimming and J lost 5 bases, with 12 bases between them. The CDR3 consists of 14 residues. The CDR3 nucleotides read TGTGCCAGCAGCGTAGGCGGGCTCCGCGACGAGCAGTACTTC. This sequence encodes CASSVGGLRDEQYF. Full variable domain (remainder filled in from reference TRBV9 and TRBJ2-7): DSGVTQTPKHLITATGQRVTLRCSPRSGDLSVYWYQQSLDQGLQFLIQYYNGEERAKGNILERFSAQQFPDLHSELNLSSLELGDSALYFCASSVGGLRDEQYFGPGTRLTVT.

The rearrangement links TRBV27 to TRBJ2-3; 7 bases fit TRBD2. The CDR3 covers 15 residues. Germline trimming cut 6 bases from V and 3 bases from J; bases unmatched to any gene: 9. Germline V gene sequence: CDR1 MNHEY, CDR2 SMNVEV (reference sequence). This CDR3 reads CASRAAGVETDTQYF. The CDR3 DNA follows: TGTGCCAGCAGAGCCGCGGGAGTTGAAACAGATACGCAGTATTTT.

This chain connects TRBV7-2 to TRBJ2-7; 9 bases are shared with TRBD2. There are 15 residues in the CDR3. Germline CDR1 SGHTA, CDR2 FQGNSA. The V segment lost 2 bases and the J segment 5 bases; nucleotides outside the gene matches: 7. The CDR3 is CASSLRGTSIHEQYF. CDR3 coding DNA: TGTGCCAGCAGCTTAAGGGGGACTAGCATCCACGAGCAGTACTTC.

The chain joins TRBV6-5 to TRBJ2-1; possibly TRBD2 for D (6 bases). With 4 bases removed from V and 12 bases from J, the gap between germline ends came to 13 bases. Germline-derived CDR1 and CDR2 are MNHEY and SVGAGI. The CDR3 runs to 12 residues. CDR3 in amino acids: CASSSQGGRQFF. The CDR3 DNA is TGTGCCAGCAGTTCCCAGGGAGGAAGGCAGTTCTTC.

V gene TRBV6-4 combines with J gene TRBJ2-3; 7 bases are a match to TRBD1. The J segment lost 7 bases and the V segment lost 6 bases, leaving 7 bases of the junction unmatched. This CDR3 has 13 residues. Germline values: CDR1 MRHNA, CDR2 SNTAGT. CDR3 nucleotide sequence: TGTGCCAGCAGCCCGGACAGGCAAAATACGCAGTATTTT. It codes for CASSPDRQNTQYF.

V is TRBV9 and J is TRBJ1-2; unclear D gene. The germline V gene has CDR1 SGDLS and CDR2 YYNGEE. V was trimmed by 0 bases and J by 8 bases, leaving 20 bases between them. The CDR3 has 16 amino acids. For the CDR3, the DNA is TGTGCCAGCAGCGTAGAACTCACGCCCCAAGGTAGCGGCTACACCTTC. Amino acid sequence: CASSVELTPQGSGYTF.

This clone was recorded once. J is TRBJ1-6 and V is TRBV18; the match to TRBD1 covers 8 bases. V was clipped by 8 bases and J by 9 bases; unmatched bases: 9. This CDR3 spans 14 amino acids. Germline CDR1 reads KGHSH; CDR2 reads LQKENI. The DNA for the CDR3 is TGTGCCAGCCGACCAGGGGGCTCGGGTTCACCCCTCCACTTT. Translating it yields CASRPGGSGSPLHF.